One and the same sample provided the 17 T cell receptor beta chains below, sequenced in a study of shared clonotypes between healthy human individuals. TCRdb keeps only in-frame clones here, not all; method: immunoSEQ multiplex PCR. This sample yields approximately 330,000 clones, of which more than 60% are seen a single time; 10% belongs to the top ten. Sequencing was done on a sample of memory CD4+ T cells sorted from blood. Regarding subset: CD45RA-negative fraction. The receptors were sampled from a man in his thirties or forties in good health.

A word on this clone: A read error is the likely source, as a far larger clone sits one nucleotide away. This chain uses TRBV28 with TRBJ2-1; D is unclear. The CDR3 is 11 amino acids. Trimming shortened V by 6 bases and J by 4 bases, and 4 bases separated the two germline ends. CDR1 is MDHEN, CDR2 SYDVKM, per germline. DNA of the CDR3: TGTGCCAGCAGCCATTACAATGAGCAGTTCTTC. Residues: CASSHYNEQFF.

The chain joins TRBV11-3 to TRBJ2-2; D is undetermined. Per the germline V gene, CDR1 is SGHNT and CDR2 is YENEEA. The V end was cut by 3 bases, the J end by 2 bases, with 7 bases between. The CDR3 runs 14 residues. The CDR3 region has the DNA TGTGCCAGCAGCTTCTCTCCTAACACCGGGGAGCTGTTTTTT. The encoded protein is CASSFSPNTGELFF.

V gene TRBV11-2 combines with J gene TRBJ2-7; the D gene could be TRBD1 or TRBD2 (7 bases each). Germline V CDR1 and CDR2: SGHAT, FQNNGV. The CDR3 length is 15 residues. V shed 8 bases and J shed 0 bases, with 17 bases lying between them. The DNA of the CDR3 is TGTGCCAGCGGGGGGGGACAGCAGTCCTCCTACGAGCAGTACTTC. Protein: CASGGGQQSSYEQYF. Together with reference TRBV11-2 and TRBJ2-7, the CDR3 gives the full variable domain: EAGVAQSPRYKIIEKRQSVAFWCNPISGHATLYWYQQILGQGPKLLIQFQNNGVVDDSQLPKDRFSAERLKGVDSTLKIQPAKLEDSAVYLCASGGGQQSSYEQYFGPGTRLTVT.

This chain links TRBV9 with TRBJ2-5; D is ambiguous. Germline loops: CDR1 SGDLS, CDR2 YYNGEE. Trimming removed 3 bases from V and 1 base from J, with 4 bases in between. This CDR3 is built from 12 residues. In DNA, the CDR3 is TGTGCCAGCAGCGCATCCCAAGAGACCCAGTACTTC. It encodes CASSASQETQYF.

The gene calls are TRBV19 and TRBJ1-1, with D possibly TRBD1 on 6 matching bases. Trimming shortened V by 5 bases and J by 4 bases, and 14 bases separated the two germline ends. CDR3 length: 14 residues. Germline V lookup: CDR1 LNHDA, CDR2 SQIVND (reference sequence). CDR3: CASSLRGPATEAFF. The CDR3 coding sequence is TGTGCCAGTAGTCTCAGGGGTCCCGCCACTGAAGCTTTCTTT.

The rearrangement links TRBV2 to TRBJ2-3; D call uncertain. CDR1 is SNHLY, CDR2 FYNNEI, per germline. There are 12 residues in the CDR3. Trimming pared 1 base from V and 4 bases from J, leaving 3 bases between. As DNA, the CDR3 is TGTGCCAGCAGTGAAGACGCAGATACGCAGTATTTT. Protein product: CASSEDADTQYF.

V is TRBV4-1 and J is TRBJ2-1, with 8 bases aligning to TRBD2. After removal of 0 bases from V and 6 bases from J, the junction contained 13 bases not matched to a gene. This CDR3 has 18 residues. Germline CDR1 MGHRA, CDR2 YSYEKL. The CDR3 nucleotides are TGCGCCAGCAGCCAAGAAGGAGCGGGGGTTCTCTTGGGCAATGAGCAGTTCTTC. This translates into CASSQEGAGVLLGNEQFF.

The J gene is TRBJ2-2, the V gene TRBV29-1; no definite D call. Trimming shortened V by 3 bases and J by 5 bases, and 10 bases separated the two germline ends. The germline V gene has CDR1 SQVTM and CDR2 ANQGSEA. The CDR3 covers 13 residues. The CDR3 DNA sequence: TGCAGCGTTGACGAAGGTTCTACCGGGGAGCTGTTTTTT. As protein: CSVDEGSTGELFF.

The chain recombines TRBV27 with TRBJ2-2; D unclear. The V and J ends lost 6 bases and 6 bases respectively, with 14 bases between them. This CDR3 spans 14 amino acids. From germline, CDR1 is MNHEY and CDR2 SMNVEV (reference sequence). CDR3 DNA sequence: TGTGCCAGCAGGTTTGCGCTCCTGGCCGGGGAGCTGTTTTTT. Its translation: CASRFALLAGELFF.

Regarding this clone: One base separates it from a far larger clone, so it is likely a read error. The same CDR3 can be traced to other DNA sequences in this sample. CDR3 nucleotides: TGTGCCAGTAGTGATCAAGGGGCGGGTAGCAATCAGCCCCAGCATTTT. Its protein product is CASSDQGAGSNQPQHF. This chain links TRBV2 with TRBJ1-5, with D maybe TRBD1 (5 bases). This CDR3 comprises 16 residues. The germline CDR1 and CDR2 sequences are SNHLY and FYNNEI.

J is TRBJ1-5 and V is TRBV27; no definite D call. CDR3 length: 13 amino acids. V was shortened by 5 bases and J by 0 bases, with 5 bases between the two germline ends. Germline CDR1 and CDR2: MNHEY and SMNVEV (reference sequence). CDR3 in amino acids: CASSKDSNQPQHF. Here the CDR3 DNA reads TGTGCCAGCAGTAAAGATAGCAATCAGCCCCAGCATTTT.

The V gene is TRBV14, the J gene TRBJ2-1; 15 bases line up with TRBD2. Germline CDR1 and CDR2: SGHDN and FVKESK. The CDR3 runs to 19 residues. V shed 0 bases and J 7 bases; nucleotides not matched to a gene: 10. CDR3 sequence reads: CASSQDSRGLAGGYNEQFF. CDR3 nucleotides: TGTGCCAGCAGCCAAGATAGCCGGGGACTAGCGGGAGGATATAATGAGCAGTTCTTC. Full variable domain (missing parts from reference TRBV14 and TRBJ2-1): EAGVTQFPSHSVIEKGQTVTLRCDPISGHDNLYWYRRVMGKEIKFLLHFVKESKQDESGMPNNRFLAERTGGTYSTLKVQPAELEDSGVYFCASSQDSRGLAGGYNEQFFGPGTRLTVL.

This chain connects TRBV21-1 to TRBJ2-7. TRBV21-1 is tagged as a pseudogene. This CDR3 comprises 15 residues. CDR3 in DNA: TGTGCCAGCAGCATTGGGACGGAGGTTTCCTACGAGCAGTACTTC. Protein product: CASSIGTEVSYEQYF.

The chain couples TRBV5-1 to TRBJ1-5; unclear D gene. The CDR3 has 15 amino acids. Germline V lookup: CDR1 SGHRS, CDR2 YFSETQ. V was shortened by 0 bases and J by 5 bases, with 12 bases between the two germline ends. This CDR3 reads CASSLVVGKDQPQHF. In nucleotides, the CDR3 is TGCGCCAGCAGCTTGGTAGTGGGGAAGGATCAGCCCCAGCATTTT.

V is TRBV18 and J is TRBJ2-7; TRBD1 agrees at 8 bases. Looked up from germline, CDR1 is KGHSH and CDR2 is LQKENI. This CDR3 spans 14 amino acids. The trim removed 3 bases at V and 6 bases at J, leaving 7 bases unmatched. CDR3 bases: TGTGCCAGCTCACCGGGTGCCAGGGGGCGCGAGCAGTACTTC. Protein product: CASSPGARGREQYF.

The genes are TRBV27 and TRBJ2-5, with a possible D match to TRBD2 (6 bases). V lost 6 bases and J 5 bases, leaving 19 bases between the germline ends. Germline V gene sequence: CDR1 MNHEY, CDR2 SMNVEV (reference sequence). The CDR3 has 15 residues. CDR3 sequence: CASRVGSGVGETQYF. In DNA form, the CDR3 reads TGTGCCAGCAGGGTGGGATCGGGAGTGGGGGAGACCCAGTACTTC.

This chain joins TRBV6-1 and TRBJ2-1; 7 nucleotides line up with TRBD2. Unmatched junction bases numbered 14, after V lost 8 bases and J lost 10 bases. This CDR3 has 14 residues. Germline CDR1 reads MNHNS; CDR2 reads SASEGT. The CDR3 spells CASRASGPPGEQFF. CDR3 in DNA: TGTGCCAGCCGGGCTAGCGGCCCCCCAGGGGAGCAGTTCTTC.